Sequencing of this T cell receptor (beta chain) was carried out in a study of regulatory T cells. Whole-study findings and limits: Regulatory T cells showed the strongest V-J pair restriction and V/J gene skewing among patient repertoires. In CD3G-deficient patients, conventional CD4+ T cells were enriched for hydrophobic CDR3 residues at positions 6 and 7.

A remark on this clone: The antigen remains undetermined.

A couple of CD3G-deficient patients had more severe autoimmunity; all had some. Patients, 2 to 39 years old, had expanded memory T-cell proportions. Germline assignment: CDR1 MNHNS and CDR2 SASEGT. V lost 6 bases and J 2 bases, leaving 14 bases between the germline ends. The length of the CDR3 is 14 residues. The PCR used 52 TRBV and 13 TRBJ primers. The repertoire was sequenced with immunoSEQ multiplex PCR; TCRdb's copy has only in-frame clones and lacks some. The sample lists tens of thousands of clones, 80% to 95% seen once, with 1.5% to 1.7% in the top ten. The chain joins TRBV6-1 to TRBJ2-7, with D perhaps matching TRBD1 (6 bases). The receptor's source is a person aged 18-30 years with CD3G deficiency. Sequenced sample: conventional CD4+ T cells sorted from blood. CDR3 residues: CASRSYRAPYEQYF. As DNA, the CDR3 is TGTGCCAGCAGGAGTTACAGGGCCCCCTACGAGCAGTACTTC.